Listed below are T cell receptor beta chains from one sample, sequenced in a study of T cells in Graves' hyperthyroidism and ophthalmopathy. One entry per CDR3 protein results from TCRdb running MiXCR on the multiplex PCR reads. The sample holds more than 350,000 distinct CDR3 sequences, around 15% seen once. Material: blood. These receptor sequences come from a woman in her sixties or seventies with Graves' ophthalmopathy. CDR3s include the opening cysteine and the closing phenylalanine or tryptophan. Fields, in order: J gene, V gene, clone size, D gene, CDR3 DNA, CDR3 protein. The D gene is left open where the match is weak. A row's size may be missing; if present it is once, few, many or a size class.

>TRBJ1-1|TRBV19|few|-
TGTGCCACTCACACGGGTCGGTGGACTGAAGCTTTCTTT
CATHTGRWTEAFF
>TRBJ2-1|TRBV19|few|TRBD1
TGTGCCAGCGCAGGGGGCGCGTCCTACAATGAGCAGTTCTTC
CASAGGASYNEQFF
>TRBJ1-2|TRBV6-1|-|TRBD1
TGTGCCAGCAGTAGGGGACAGGTAGACGGCTACACCTTC
CASSRGQVDGYTF
>TRBJ2-1|TRBV14|-|-
TGTGCCAGCAGCCTAGGACGGGGACACCGTTACAATGAGCAGTTCTTC
CASSLGRGHRYNEQFF
>TRBJ2-1|TRBV6-5|few|-
TGTGCCAGCAGTTACTCTGACACGTCTGAGCAGTTCTTC
CASSYSDTSEQFF
>TRBJ2-5|TRBV5-1|few|TRBD2
TGCGCCAGCAGCTCGTCTAGCGGGATAGAGACCCAGTACTTC
CASSSSSGIETQYF
>TRBJ2-5|TRBV3-1|many|-
TGTGCCAGCAGCCAAACCAAGGTGGGGGGGCGCGGGGAGACCCAGTACTTC
CASSQTKVGGRGETQYF
>TRBJ2-1|TRBV7-3|many|TRBD2
TGTGCCAGCAGCCCCGCGAGCGGGAGTACCTACAATGAGCAGTTCTTC
CASSPASGSTYNEQFF
>TRBJ1-3|TRBV20-1|few|TRBD1
TGCAGTGCTGGAGTTCGGGACAGGGTTGCAGGAAACACCATATATTTT
CSAGVRDRVAGNTIYF
>TRBJ1-2|TRBV3-1|many|-
TGTGCCAGCAGGGGAGATTATGGCTACACCTTC
CASRGDYGYTF
>TRBJ2-1|TRBV28|many|TRBD2
TGTGCCAGCAAAGGAGGCGGGAGCTCCTACAATGAGCAGTTCTTC
CASKGGGSSYNEQFF
>TRBJ2-3|TRBV3-1|many|TRBD2
TGTGCCAGCAGCCAGGCGTTTACTAGCGGGAGTGGCGATACGCAGTATTTT
CASSQAFTSGSGDTQYF
>TRBJ2-2|TRBV28|-|-
TGTGCCAGCAGATTGGGCCGGGGGAACACCGGGGGGCTGTTTTTT
CASRLGRGNTGGLFF
>TRBJ2-7|TRBV6-1|many|TRBD2
TGTGCCAGCAGTGAATTGGCTAGCGGGACCCCCGAGCAGTACTTC
CASSELASGTPEQYF
>TRBJ2-1|TRBV2|-|TRBD1
TGCGCCAGCAGCCAAGATGGAGGACAGGGGACCTACAATGAGCAGTTCTTC
CASSQDGGQGTYNEQFF
>TRBJ2-1|TRBV20-1|many|-
TGCAGTGCTAGAGATATCGAGCGCGGATATGAGCAGTTCTTC
CSARDIERGYEQFF
>TRBJ2-3|TRBV7-8|many|TRBD2
TGTGCCAGCAGCCCTAGACTAGCGAACACAGATACGCAGTATTTT
CASSPRLANTDTQYF
>TRBJ2-7|TRBV5-1|many|TRBD1
TGCGCCAGCAGGGCGACAGGGAAAAACGAGCAGTACTTC
CASRATGKNEQYF